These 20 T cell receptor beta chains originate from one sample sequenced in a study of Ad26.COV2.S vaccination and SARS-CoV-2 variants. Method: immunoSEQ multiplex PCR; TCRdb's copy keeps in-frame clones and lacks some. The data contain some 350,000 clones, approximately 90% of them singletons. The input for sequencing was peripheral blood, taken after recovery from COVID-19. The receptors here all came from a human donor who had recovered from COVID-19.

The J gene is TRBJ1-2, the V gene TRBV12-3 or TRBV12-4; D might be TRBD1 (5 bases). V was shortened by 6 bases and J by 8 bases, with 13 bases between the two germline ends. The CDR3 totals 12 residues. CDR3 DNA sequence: TGTGCCAGCAGGGGACGAGCAAAGGGCTACACCTTC. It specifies CASRGRAKGYTF.

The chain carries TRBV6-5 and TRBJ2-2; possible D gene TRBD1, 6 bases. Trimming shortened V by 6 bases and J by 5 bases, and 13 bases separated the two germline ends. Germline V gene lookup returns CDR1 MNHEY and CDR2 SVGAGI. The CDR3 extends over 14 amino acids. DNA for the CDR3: TGTGCCAGCAGCCACAGGGATTATACCGGGGAGCTGTTTTTT. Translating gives CASSHRDYTGELFF.

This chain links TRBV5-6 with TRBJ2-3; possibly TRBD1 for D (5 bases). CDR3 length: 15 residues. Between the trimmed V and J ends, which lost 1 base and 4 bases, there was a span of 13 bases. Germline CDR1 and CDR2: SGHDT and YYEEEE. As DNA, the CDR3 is TGTGCCAGCAGCTTGAAGCCAGGGTCGGCAGATACGCAGTATTTT. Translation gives CASSLKPGSADTQYF.

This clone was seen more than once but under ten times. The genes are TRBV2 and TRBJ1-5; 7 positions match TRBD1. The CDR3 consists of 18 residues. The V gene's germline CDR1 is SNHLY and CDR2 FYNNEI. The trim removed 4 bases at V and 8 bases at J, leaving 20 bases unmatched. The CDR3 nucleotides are TGTGCCAGCAGTGTGCTGCACACTTGGGACAGCCCTTACGAGCCCCAGCATTTT. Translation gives CASSVLHTWDSPYEPQHF.

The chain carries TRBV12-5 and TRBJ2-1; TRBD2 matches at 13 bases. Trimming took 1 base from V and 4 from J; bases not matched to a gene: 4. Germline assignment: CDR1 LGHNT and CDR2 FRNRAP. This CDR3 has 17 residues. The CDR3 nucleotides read TGTGCTAGTGGTTTGGCAACTAGCGGGGGGGCGTACAATGAGCAGTTCTTC. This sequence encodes CASGLATSGGAYNEQFF.

The CDR3 loop reads CASSPSGAANQPQHF. Here the CDR3 DNA reads TGTGCCAGCAGTCCCTCGGGGGCAGCTAATCAGCCCCAGCATTTT. The genes are TRBV27 and TRBJ1-5, with D possibly TRBD1 on 6 matching bases. From germline, CDR1 is MNHEY and CDR2 SMNVEV (reference sequence). The V end was cut by 5 bases, the J end by 4 bases, with 15 bases between. The CDR3 has 15 residues.

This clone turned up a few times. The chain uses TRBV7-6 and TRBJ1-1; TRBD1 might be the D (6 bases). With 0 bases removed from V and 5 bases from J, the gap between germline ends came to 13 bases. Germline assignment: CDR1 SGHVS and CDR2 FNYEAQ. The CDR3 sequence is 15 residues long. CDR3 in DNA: TGTGCCAGCAGCTTAGCGCCAGGGGCCCGGACTGAAGCTTTCTTT. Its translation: CASSLAPGARTEAFF.

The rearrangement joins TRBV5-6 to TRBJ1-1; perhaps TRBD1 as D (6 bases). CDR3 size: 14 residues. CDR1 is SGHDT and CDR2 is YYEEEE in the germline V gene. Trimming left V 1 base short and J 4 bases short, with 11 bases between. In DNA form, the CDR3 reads TGTGCCAGCAGCTTGTTGGGGGCAGGCACTGAAGCTTTCTTT. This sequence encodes CASSLLGAGTEAFF. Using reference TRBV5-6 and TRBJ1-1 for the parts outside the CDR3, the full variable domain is DAGVTQSPTHLIKTRGQQVTLRCSPKSGHDTVSWYQQALGQGPQFIFQYYEEEERQRGNFPDRFSGHQFPNYSSELNVNALLLGDSALYLCASSLLGAGTEAFFGQGTRLTVV.

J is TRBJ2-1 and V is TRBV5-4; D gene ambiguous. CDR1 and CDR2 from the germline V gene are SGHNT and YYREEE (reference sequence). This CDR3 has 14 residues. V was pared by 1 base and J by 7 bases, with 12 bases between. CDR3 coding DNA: TGTGCCAGCAGCTTGTCTGGCCTAGGGAATGAGCAGTTCTTC. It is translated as CASSLSGLGNEQFF.

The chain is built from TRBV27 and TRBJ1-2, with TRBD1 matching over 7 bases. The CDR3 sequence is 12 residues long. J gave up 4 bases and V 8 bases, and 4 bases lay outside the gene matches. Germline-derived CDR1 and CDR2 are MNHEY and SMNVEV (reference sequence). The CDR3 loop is CASRGQAYGYTF. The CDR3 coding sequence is TGTGCCAGCCGAGGACAGGCCTATGGCTACACCTTC.

CDR3 loop: CAIRWTGDGEQFF. The CDR3 DNA reads as TGTGCCATCAGGTGGACAGGTGACGGTGAGCAGTTCTTC. The chain is built from TRBV10-3 and TRBJ2-1, with 7 nucleotides matching TRBD1. CDR1 is ENHRY and CDR2 is SYGVKD in the germline V gene. V was clipped by 6 bases and J by 9 bases; unmatched bases: 8. This CDR3 is built from 13 residues.

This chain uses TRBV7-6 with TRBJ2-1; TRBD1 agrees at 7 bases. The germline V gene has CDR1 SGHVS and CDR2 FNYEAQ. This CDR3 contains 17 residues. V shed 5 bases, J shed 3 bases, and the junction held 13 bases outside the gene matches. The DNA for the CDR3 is TGTGCCAGCAGCCTCGGATACAGGGGCCTTCACTACAATGAGCAGTTCTTC. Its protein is CASSLGYRGLHYNEQFF.

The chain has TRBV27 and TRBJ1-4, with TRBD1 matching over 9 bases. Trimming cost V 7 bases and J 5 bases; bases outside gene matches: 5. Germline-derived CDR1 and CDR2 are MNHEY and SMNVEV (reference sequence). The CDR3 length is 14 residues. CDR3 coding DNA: TGTGCCAGCACTAGGACAGGGGCAAATGAAAAACTGTTTTTT. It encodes CASTRTGANEKLFF. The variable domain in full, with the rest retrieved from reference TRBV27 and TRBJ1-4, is EAQVTQNPRYLITVTGKKLTVTCSQNMNHEYMSWYRQDPGLGLRQIYYSMNVEVTDKGDVPEGYKVSRKEKRNFPLILESPSPNQTSLYFCASTRTGANEKLFFGSGTQLSVL.

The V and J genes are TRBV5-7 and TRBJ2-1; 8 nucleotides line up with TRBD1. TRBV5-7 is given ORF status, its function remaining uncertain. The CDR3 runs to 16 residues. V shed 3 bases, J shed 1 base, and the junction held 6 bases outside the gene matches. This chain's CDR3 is CASSSGQGSSYNEQFF. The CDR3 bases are TGTGCCAGCAGCTCCGGACAGGGAAGTTCCTACAATGAGCAGTTCTTC.

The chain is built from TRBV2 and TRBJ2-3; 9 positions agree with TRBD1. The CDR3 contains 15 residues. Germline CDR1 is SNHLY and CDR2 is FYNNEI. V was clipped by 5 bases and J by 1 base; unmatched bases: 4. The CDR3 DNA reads TGTGCCAGCAGTAGGGACAGGGTAGGCACAGATACGCAGTATTTT. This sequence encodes CASSRDRVGTDTQYF.

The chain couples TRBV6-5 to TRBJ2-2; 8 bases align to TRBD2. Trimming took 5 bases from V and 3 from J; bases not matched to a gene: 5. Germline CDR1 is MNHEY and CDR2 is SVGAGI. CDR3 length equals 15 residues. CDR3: CASSRGGRDTGELFF. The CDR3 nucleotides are TGTGCCAGCAGTCGGGGGGGGCGAGACACCGGGGAGCTGTTTTTT.

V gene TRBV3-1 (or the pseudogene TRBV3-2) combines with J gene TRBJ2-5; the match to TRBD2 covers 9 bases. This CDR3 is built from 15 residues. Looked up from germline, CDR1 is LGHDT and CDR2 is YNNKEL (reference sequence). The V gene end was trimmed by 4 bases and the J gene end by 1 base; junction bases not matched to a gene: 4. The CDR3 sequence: CASSPLAGAQETQYF. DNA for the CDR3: TGTGCCAGCAGCCCCTTAGCGGGGGCCCAAGAGACCCAGTACTTC.

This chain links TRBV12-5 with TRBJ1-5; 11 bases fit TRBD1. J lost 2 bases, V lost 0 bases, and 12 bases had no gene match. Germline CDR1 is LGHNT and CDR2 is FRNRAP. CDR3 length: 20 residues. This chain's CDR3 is CASGLVKWTGGAGGNQPQHF. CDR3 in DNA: TGTGCTAGTGGTTTGGTAAAATGGACAGGGGGCGCGGGTGGCAATCAGCCCCAGCATTTT.

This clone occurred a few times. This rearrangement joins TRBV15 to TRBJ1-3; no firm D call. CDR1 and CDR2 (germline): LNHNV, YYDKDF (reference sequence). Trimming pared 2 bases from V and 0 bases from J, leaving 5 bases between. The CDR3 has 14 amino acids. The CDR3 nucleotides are TGTGCCACCAGCAGAATGATCTCTGGAAACACCATATATTTT. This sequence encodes CATSRMISGNTIYF.

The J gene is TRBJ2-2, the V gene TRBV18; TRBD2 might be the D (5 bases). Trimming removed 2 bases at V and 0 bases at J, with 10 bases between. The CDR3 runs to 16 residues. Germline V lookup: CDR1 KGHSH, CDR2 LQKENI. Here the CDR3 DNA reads TGTGCCAGCTCACCATCGGAGGCGGCGAACACCGGGGAGCTGTTTTTT. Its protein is CASSPSEAANTGELFF. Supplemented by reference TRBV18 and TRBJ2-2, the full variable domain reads NAGVMQNPRHLVRRRGQEARLRCSPMKGHSHVYWYRQLPEEGLKFMVYLQKENIIDESGMPKERFSAEFPKEGPSILRIQQVVRGDSAAYFCASSPSEAANTGELFFGEGSRLTVL.